These 22 T cell receptor beta chains were all obtained from the same sample, sequenced in a study of blood T cells in healthy people across ages. Together with a sample-barcoded 5' primer, a J-beta primer mix was included in a second PCR lasting about 7 to 11 cycles. One entry per CDR3 protein results from TCRdb running MiXCR on the 5' RACE reads. The sample lists roughly 800,000 distinct CDR3 sequences; 55% to 70% were seen once. The source material was blood. Every receptor here comes from a man younger than 40 in good health.

V and J are TRBV28 and TRBJ2-7, with 7 bases that match TRBD2. V dropped 5 bases and J dropped 3; count of bases not matched to a gene: 4. Looked up from germline, CDR1 is MDHEN and CDR2 is SYDVKM. There are 13 residues in the CDR3. CDR3 DNA: TGTGCCAGCAGTGTCGGGAGGAACTACGAGCAGTACTTC. It yields the protein CASSVGRNYEQYF.

This clonotype has just a few counts. The chain joins TRBV7-9 to TRBJ1-1, with a possible D match to TRBD1 (5 bases). This CDR3 region has 15 residues. The germline V gene encodes CDR1 SEHNR and CDR2 FQNEAQ (reference sequence). V lost 6 bases and J lost 2, with 16 bases in between. Here the CDR3 DNA reads TGTGCCAGCAGTCACCTAGGGGCCTTAAACACTGAAGCTTTCTTT. Amino acid sequence: CASSHLGALNTEAFF. Full variable domain (missing parts from reference TRBV7-9 and TRBJ1-1): DTGVSQNPRHKITKRGQNVTFRCDPISEHNRLYWYRQTLGQGPEFLTYFQNEAQLEKSRLLSDRFSAERPKGSFSTLEIQRTEQGDSAMYLCASSHLGALNTEAFFGQGTRLTVV.

V usage is TRBV10-3 and J usage is TRBJ1-1, with 8 nucleotides matching TRBD1. Losses at the gene ends were 6 bases for V and 7 bases for J; bases not matched to a gene: 4. This CDR3 spans 12 amino acids. Germline V lookup: CDR1 ENHRY, CDR2 SYGVKD. The CDR3 coding sequence is TGTGCCATCAGCCAACAGGGGGGTGAAGCTTTCTTT. This codes for CAISQQGGEAFF.

J is TRBJ2-5 and V is TRBV28, with D perhaps being TRBD1 or TRBD2 (6 bases each). From germline, CDR1 is MDHEN and CDR2 SYDVKM. The CDR3 spans 16 residues. The V and J ends lost 7 bases and 5 bases respectively, with 23 bases between them. The chain's CDR3 is CASKPRGTRKTETQYF. The CDR3 region has the DNA TGTGCCAGCAAACCCCGGGGGACACGGAAAACGGAGACCCAGTACTTC.

This clonotype appeared a few times. J is TRBJ2-3 and V is TRBV27; D is perhaps TRBD1 or TRBD2 (5 bases each). Per germline, CDR1 MNHEY and CDR2 SMNVEV (reference sequence). This CDR3 comprises 14 residues. V lost 4 bases to trimming and J lost 0 bases, with 8 bases between them. The CDR3 DNA reads TGTGCCAGCAGTTCGTGGGGGAGCACAGATACGCAGTATTTT. Protein: CASSSWGSTDTQYF.

The chain uses TRBV10-3 and TRBJ2-3; D tentatively fits TRBD1 or TRBD2 (5 bases each). V lost 7 bases and J lost 1, with 18 bases in between. CDR1 ENHRY and CDR2 SYGVKD come from the germline V gene. This CDR3 has 16 residues. CDR3 nucleotides: TGTGCCATCATGCCGAGGGATCGGGGCGGCACAGATACGCAGTATTTT. Protein product: CAIMPRDRGGTDTQYF.

The chain has TRBV20-1 and TRBJ2-3; 11 bases fit TRBD2. V shed 3 bases and J 5 bases; nucleotides not matched to a gene: 4. CDR3 length: 14 residues. Germline lookup yields CDR1 DFQATT and CDR2 SNEGSKA (reference sequence). CDR3 sequence: CSARGLAVGDTQYF. CDR3 nucleotide sequence: TGCAGTGCTAGGGGACTAGCGGTTGGAGATACGCAGTATTTT.

The chain employs TRBV5-1 and TRBJ2-5, with D tentatively TRBD1 or TRBD2 (5 bases each). V dropped 5 bases and J dropped 4 bases, with 18 bases sitting between them. Germline V gene data show CDR1 as SGHRS and CDR2 as YFSETQ. There are 15 residues in the CDR3. The CDR3 region has the DNA TGCGCCAGCAGTGCCGACCCCGGGACGGGAGAGACCCAGTACTTC. As protein: CASSADPGTGETQYF.

This chain joins TRBV10-3 and TRBJ2-3; 10 bases are a match to TRBD2. With V trimmed by 3 bases and J by 1 base, 16 bases remained unmatched. CDR1 and CDR2 (germline): ENHRY, SYGVKD. This CDR3 is 20 amino acids long. The CDR3 nucleotides read TGTGCCATCAGTGATCCGCCCAGGGGTAGCGGGAGGATGGGCACAGATACGCAGTATTTT. Its translation: CAISDPPRGSGRMGTDTQYF.

The V call is TRBV6-1, the J call TRBJ2-5; D is possibly TRBD1 or TRBD2 (6 bases each). Trimming took off 8 bases at V and 3 bases at J, with 19 bases between the two ends. Per the germline V gene, CDR1 is MNHNS and CDR2 is SASEGT. The CDR3 sequence is 15 residues long. CDR3 DNA sequence: TGTGCCAGCCATACGGGGGCGCGGGGTAAAGAGACCCAGTACTTC. Its protein product is CASHTGARGKETQYF.

The chain has TRBV29-1 and TRBJ2-5; D gene unclear. The CDR3 contains 13 residues. Germline lookup yields CDR1 SQVTM and CDR2 ANQGSEA. V gave up 1 base and J gave up 7 bases, with 13 bases separating them. Here the CDR3 DNA reads TGCAGCGTTGAAGTTCTGGGGAAGGGGACCCAGTACTTC. Its translation is CSVEVLGKGTQYF.

This chain uses TRBV7-2 with TRBJ2-7; 8 nucleotides line up with TRBD2. The CDR3 sequence is 13 residues long. Germline loops: CDR1 SGHTA, CDR2 FQGNSA. After removal of 4 bases from V and 8 bases from J, the junction contained 7 bases not matched to a gene. CDR3 protein: CASSSPGGSQQYF. Written as DNA, the CDR3 is TGTGCCAGCAGCTCCCCGGGAGGGAGCCAGCAGTACTTC.

The genes are TRBV6-2 or TRBV6-3 and TRBJ2-4, with TRBD1 as a possible D gene (6 bases). V was trimmed by 6 bases and J by 13 bases, leaving 16 bases between them. Germline values: CDR1 MNHEY, CDR2 SVGEGT. The CDR3 loop spans 12 amino acids. The CDR3: CASSLGHRQQYF. The CDR3 nucleotides are TGTGCCAGCAGCCTGGGACACAGACAGCAGTACTTC.

The chain has TRBV28 and TRBJ1-4; D may be TRBD1 (5 bases). There are 16 residues in the CDR3. Germline V gene lookup returns CDR1 MDHEN and CDR2 SYDVKM. V was trimmed by 6 bases and J by 5 bases, leaving 19 bases between them. CDR3 nucleotides: TGTGCCAGCAGCTCTTATAGACAGCGACAAAATGAAAAACTGTTTTTT. Translated, it gives CASSSYRQRQNEKLFF.

The chain uses TRBV6-6 and TRBJ2-7, with 10 nucleotides matching TRBD1. Germline V gene sequence: CDR1 MNHNY, CDR2 SVGAGI (reference sequence). V lost 7 bases and J lost 7; bases outside the gene matches: 13. CDR3 length: 15 amino acids. As DNA, the CDR3 is TGTGCCAGCAATCCCATGGACAGGGGGAGGAGTGAGCAGTACTTC. It codes for CASNPMDRGRSEQYF.

This clonotype was detected only a few times. The genes are TRBV7-2 and TRBJ2-7; perhaps D is TRBD1 or TRBD2 (5 bases each). The CDR3 has 14 residues. The germline V gene has CDR1 SGHTA and CDR2 FQGNSA. With 8 bases removed from V and 0 bases from J, the gap between germline ends came to 14 bases. The CDR3: CASLVGGSSYEQYF. The CDR3 DNA reads TGTGCCAGCCTCGTTGGGGGAAGCTCCTACGAGCAGTACTTC.

This clonotype was seen a handful of times. The chain joins TRBV29-1 to TRBJ2-1; 10 positions agree with TRBD2. CDR3 length: 15 amino acids. Trimming cost V 7 bases and J 0 bases; bases outside gene matches: 6. CDR1 and CDR2 (germline): SQVTM, ANQGSEA. The CDR3 sequence: CSAELAGLSYNEQFF. The CDR3 nucleotides are TGCAGCGCGGAACTAGCGGGACTCTCCTACAATGAGCAGTTCTTC.

This chain links TRBV10-3 with TRBJ2-3, with 9 bases matching TRBD2. This CDR3 is 13 amino acids long. Per germline, CDR1 ENHRY and CDR2 SYGVKD. With 3 bases clipped from V and 7 bases from J, the junction kept 2 bases outside the gene matches. CDR3 DNA sequence: TGTGCCATCAGTGAAGCGGGGGGACATACGCAGTATTTT. Protein sequence: CAISEAGGHTQYF.

The rearrangement uses TRBV10-3 and TRBJ2-3; D not resolved. The CDR3 has 14 residues. The germline V and J ends were trimmed by 4 bases and 6 bases, with 14 bases remaining between them. Looked up from germline, CDR1 is ENHRY and CDR2 is SYGVKD. The CDR3 DNA reads TGTGCCATCAGTGTAGAAACTGCACTGGATACGCAGTATTTT. Residues: CAISVETALDTQYF.

This chain connects TRBV29-1 to TRBJ1-2; TRBD1 agrees at 8 bases. CDR3 length equals 13 residues. Trimming cost V 6 bases and J 8 bases; bases outside gene matches: 11. Per the germline V gene, CDR1 is SQVTM and CDR2 is ANQGSEA. CDR3 sequence: CSVGGQGAGGYTF. Here the CDR3 DNA reads TGCAGCGTGGGGGGTCAGGGGGCTGGGGGCTACACCTTC.

The gene calls are TRBV28 and TRBJ1-1; possibly TRBD1 for D (6 bases). The germline CDR1 and CDR2 sequences are MDHEN and SYDVKM. Trimming cost V 5 bases and J 1 base, with 14 bases left between them. This CDR3 comprises 15 residues. The CDR3 sequence: CASSPFQGSNTEAFF. The CDR3 DNA sequence: TGTGCCAGCAGTCCCTTCCAGGGGTCGAACACTGAAGCTTTCTTT. Based on the CDR3 plus reference TRBV28 and TRBJ1-1, the full variable domain is DVKVTQSSRYLVKRTGEKVFLECVQDMDHENMFWYRQDPGLGLRLIYFSYDVKMKEKGDIPEGYSVSREKKERFSLILESASTNQTSMYLCASSPFQGSNTEAFFGQGTRLTVV.

This clonotype was found a few times. This sequence joins TRBV29-1 and TRBJ2-5; no reliable D call. CDR1 and CDR2 (germline): SQVTM, ANQGSEA. This CDR3 is 12 amino acids long. V lost 4 bases and J 5 bases, leaving 11 bases between the germline ends. CDR3: CSVADADETQYF. The CDR3 region has the DNA TGCAGCGTTGCGGATGCGGATGAGACCCAGTACTTC.